This T cell receptor beta chain was sequenced during a study of blood T cell repertoires in COVID-19. Sequencing used immunoSEQ multiplex PCR; TCRdb keeps in-frame clones, though not all of them. The sample has approximately 670,000 clones, approximately 90% seen once. There are 11 residues in the CDR3. The germline CDR1 and CDR2 sequences are DFQATT and SNEGSKA (reference sequence). Trimming left V 1 base short and J 7 bases short, with 5 bases between. The source is a woman aged 18-29 years with acute or convalescent COVID-19. Source material: peripheral blood. This chain connects TRBV20-1 to TRBJ2-1, with D unresolved. CDR3 sequence: CSARARNEQFF. The CDR3 bases are TGCAGTGCTAGAGCGAGGAATGAGCAGTTCTTC.